The rows below give T cell receptor beta chains drawn from one sample of a study of T cell changes during pregnancy in multiple sclerosis. Sequencing used immunoSEQ multiplex PCR; TCRdb keeps in-frame clones, though not all of them. The sample contains around 40,000 clones, roughly nine tenths of which appear only once. This specimen was CD4+ T cells from peripheral blood mononuclear cells, taken in the third trimester of pregnancy. The receptors originated from a female donor in good health, enrolled as a control in a pregnancy study. The CDR3 runs from the conserved cysteine through the conserved F or W. The D gene is left open where the match is weak. Clone size, where shown, is once, few, many, or a class for clones that have expanded.

>TRBJ2-3|TRBV9|-|-
CASSGGGDTQYF
TGTGCCAGCAGCGGCGGCGGGGATACGCAGTATTTT
>TRBJ2-7|TRBV30|-|-
CAWGSDYEQYF
TGTGCCTGGGGCTCAGACTACGAGCAGTACTTC
>TRBJ2-7|TRBV21-1|-|-
CASSKWGSGRFYEQYF
TGTGCCAGCAGCAAATGGGGTAGCGGGAGATTCTACGAGCAGTACTTC
>TRBJ2-7|TRBV9|-|TRBD2
CASSPDSGGPREQYF
TGTGCCAGCAGCCCTGATAGCGGGGGGCCCCGGGAGCAGTACTTC
>TRBJ2-7|TRBV20-1|once|-
CSALGVTEQYF
TGCAGTGCTCTAGGGGTAACCGAGCAGTACTTC
>TRBJ2-7|TRBV6-6|-|TRBD2
CASQRGGGASYEQYF
TGTGCCAGCCAAAGAGGCGGGGGAGCCTCCTACGAGCAGTACTTC
>TRBJ2-7|TRBV5-1|-|-
CASSSRGFSNEQYF
TGCGCCAGCAGCTCCCGGGGTTTCAGTAACGAGCAGTACTTC
>TRBJ1-2|TRBV11-2|-|-
CASSLSRVRYGYTF
TGTGCCAGCAGCTTAAGCCGGGTCCGCTATGGCTACACCTTC
>TRBJ1-5|TRBV23-1|-|-
CASSHKSMGPPPSYSNQPQHF
TGCGCCAGCAGTCATAAATCGATGGGGCCACCACCGTCTTATAGCAATCAGCCCCAGCATTTT
>TRBJ2-7|TRBV6-6|-|TRBD1
CASNSPAQGFYEQYF
TGTGCCAGCAACTCCCCAGCACAGGGGTTCTACGAGCAGTACTTC
>TRBJ1-1|TRBV30|-|TRBD1
CAWKGGVNTEAFF
TGTGCCTGGAAAGGGGGCGTGAACACTGAAGCTTTCTTT
>TRBJ2-3|TRBV5-1|-|-
CASSLGGYTDTQYF
TGCGCCAGCAGCTTGGGCGGGTACACAGATACGCAGTATTTT
>TRBJ1-1|TRBV6-1|-|TRBD1
CASSRTGGINLEAFF
TGTGCCAGCAGCCGGACAGGGGGCATAAATCTGGAAGCTTTCTTT
>TRBJ2-1|TRBV7-3|-|TRBD2
CASSPGLAVSSLTYNEQFF
TGTGCCAGCAGCCCCGGACTAGCGGTTTCTAGCCTCACCTACAATGAGCAGTTCTTC
>TRBJ1-2|TRBV5-1|-|-
CASSLAAGGGYTF
TGCGCCAGCAGCTTGGCCGCGGGCGGTGGCTACACCTTC
>TRBJ2-7|TRBV7-2|-|-
CASSLKLTGESSYEQYF
TGTGCCAGCAGCTTAAAGCTCACCGGGGAGAGCTCCTACGAGCAGTACTTC
>TRBJ2-5|TRBV2|-|TRBD1
CASGWDQGVKETQYF
TGTGCCAGCGGGTGGGATCAGGGGGTTAAAGAGACCCAGTACTTC
>TRBJ2-1|TRBV9|-|TRBD2
CASSVGTSGGVGEQFF
TGTGCCAGCAGCGTAGGGACTAGCGGGGGGGTCGGTGAGCAGTTCTTC
>TRBJ1-3|TRBV4-1|-|TRBD1
CASSQTGGSGNTIYF
TGCGCCAGCAGCCAGACAGGGGGCTCTGGAAACACCATATATTTT
>TRBJ2-3|TRBV7-2|-|-
CASSLVGGSSTDTQYF
TGTGCCAGCAGCTTAGTTGGGGGGTCTAGCACAGATACGCAGTATTTT
>TRBJ2-7|TRBV28|-|-
CATSEVGDILGYEQYF
TGTGCCACCTCCGAGGTGGGAGACATCCTAGGCTACGAGCAGTACTTC